The clone carrying this T cell receptor beta chain came up a few times. Its antigen is undetermined. FACS sorted CD4+ or CD8+ T cells into CD45RA+ naive and CD45RO+ memory. The CDR3 consists of 18 residues. Germline trimming cut 4 bases from V and 6 bases from J; bases unmatched to any gene: 16. Germline values: CDR1 SGHVS, CDR2 FQNEAQ. This sample was included in a study of regulatory dendritic cells for organ transplantation. Regarding the study as a whole: Regulatory dendritic cells appeared to expand memory CD8+ clones less than mature ones. Naive CD4+ and CD8+ repertoires were highly diverse; memory CD8+ was most oligoclonal.

Produced via immunoSEQ multiplex PCR; TCRdb's table is partial and in-frame only. The sample has roughly 5,200 clones; roughly 67% are singletons. Sequencing used memory CD8+ T cells from blood. Subset reported: CD45RO+ memory T cells. The receptor comes from a human donor in good health. The rearrangement uses TRBV7-8 and TRBJ2-1; TRBD2 aligns across 9 bases. The CDR3 reads CASSSFVLAGGPPNEQFF. In DNA form, the CDR3 reads TGTGCCAGCAGCTCCTTTGTCCTGGCGGGGGGGCCTCCCAATGAGCAGTTCTTC.